This T cell receptor (beta chain) was captured in a study of T cell changes during pregnancy in multiple sclerosis. Profiled with immunoSEQ multiplex PCR; TCRdb holds only in-frame clones, not every one. Of around 50,000 clones in the sample, 94% were seen once. CDR3 length equals 14 residues. The V segment lost 2 bases and the J segment 2 bases; nucleotides outside the gene matches: 3. V gene TRBV23-1 combines with J gene TRBJ2-7, with TRBD1 matching 7 bases. TRBV23-1 is marked as an open reading frame, function uncertain. Material: CD4+ T cells from peripheral blood mononuclear cells, obtained in the first trimester of pregnancy. The clonotype comes from a female donor with multiple sclerosis, enrolled in a pregnancy study. The CDR3 loop reads CASSQQTGPYEQYF. CDR3 sequence (DNA): TGCGCCAGCAGTCAACAGACAGGGCCCTACGAGCAGTACTTC.